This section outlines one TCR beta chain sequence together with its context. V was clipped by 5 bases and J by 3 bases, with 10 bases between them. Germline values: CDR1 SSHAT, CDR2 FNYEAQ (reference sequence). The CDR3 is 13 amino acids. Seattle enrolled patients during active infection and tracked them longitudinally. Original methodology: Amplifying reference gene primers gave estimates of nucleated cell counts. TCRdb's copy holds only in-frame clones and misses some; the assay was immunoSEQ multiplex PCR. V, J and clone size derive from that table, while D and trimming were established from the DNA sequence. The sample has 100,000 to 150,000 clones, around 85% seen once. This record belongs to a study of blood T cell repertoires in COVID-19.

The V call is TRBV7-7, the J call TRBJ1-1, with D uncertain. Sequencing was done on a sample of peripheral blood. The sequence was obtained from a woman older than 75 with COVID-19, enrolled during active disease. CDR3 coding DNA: TGTGCCAGCAGCCTCCGTTCCGACACTGAAGCTTTCTTT. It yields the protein CASSLRSDTEAFF.